Listed below are T cell receptor beta chains from one sample, sequenced in a study of blood T cells in healthy people across ages. TCRdb fed the 5' RACE reads into MiXCR, producing one record per CDR3 protein. Altogether 450,000 to 700,000 distinct CDR3 sequences are present, roughly 29% being singletons, with the ten largest covering under 20%. The material sequenced was blood. The receptors were gathered from a woman in her seventies in good health. Each CDR3 is given with its conserved first and last residue. The order of the fields is D gene, clone size, V gene, J gene, CDR3 DNA, CDR3 protein. A D gene is named only where the DNA matches it firmly. Expanded clones get a size class; other rows say once, few or many, or leave the size out.

d_call: NA; clone_size: NA; v_call: TRBV6-2/TRBV6-3; j_call: TRBJ2-7; cdr3_nt: TGTGCCAGCAGTTACTCGGTTTTGGCGGGTCCGGAAGAGCAGTACTTC; cdr3_aa: CASSYSVLAGPEEQYF
d_call: NA; clone_size: few; v_call: TRBV7-3; j_call: TRBJ1-4; cdr3_nt: TGTGCCAGCAGCCCCAATTCCCCGGGCAACGGAGGAAAACTGTTTTTT; cdr3_aa: CASSPNSPGNGGKLFF
d_call: NA; clone_size: few; v_call: TRBV9; j_call: TRBJ1-2; cdr3_nt: TGTGCCAGCAGCGTAGATAACCAGGGCTATGGCTACACCTTC; cdr3_aa: CASSVDNQGYGYTF
d_call: NA; clone_size: NA; v_call: TRBV20-1; j_call: TRBJ2-5; cdr3_nt: TGCAGTGCTAGACAGGGGGGCTCGGAGACCCAGTACTTC; cdr3_aa: CSARQGGSETQYF
d_call: TRBD2; clone_size: few; v_call: TRBV7-2; j_call: TRBJ2-1; cdr3_nt: TGTGCCAGCAGCTTAAAGGGAGGGTCCTACAATGAGCAGTTCTTC; cdr3_aa: CASSLKGGSYNEQFF
d_call: TRBD1; clone_size: few; v_call: TRBV7-6; j_call: TRBJ2-1; cdr3_nt: TGTGCCAGCAGCACCCGGACAGGGCCCTACAATGAGCAGTTCTTC; cdr3_aa: CASSTRTGPYNEQFF
d_call: NA; clone_size: NA; v_call: TRBV7-9; j_call: TRBJ2-3; cdr3_nt: TGTGCCAGCAGCTCCCGGACAGCGGGCACAGATACGCAGTATTTT; cdr3_aa: CASSSRTAGTDTQYF
d_call: TRBD1; clone_size: few; v_call: TRBV5-1; j_call: TRBJ1-1; cdr3_nt: TGCGCCAGCAGGGGACAGGGAGAGGTTAACACTGAAGCTTTCTTT; cdr3_aa: CASRGQGEVNTEAFF
d_call: TRBD1; clone_size: NA; v_call: TRBV4-2; j_call: TRBJ2-5; cdr3_nt: TGTGCCAGCAGCCCCAGGGGGTTAGTACAAGAGACCCAGTACTTC; cdr3_aa: CASSPRGLVQETQYF
d_call: NA; clone_size: few; v_call: TRBV6-2/TRBV6-3; j_call: TRBJ2-1; cdr3_nt: TGTGCCAGCAGTAGACAGTACAATGAGCAGTTCTTC; cdr3_aa: CASSRQYNEQFF